This TCR beta chain was documented in a study of cytomegalovirus exposure and HLA in healthy donors. V lost 2 bases, J lost 0 bases, and 14 bases lay in between. The CDR3 covers 16 residues. Looked up from germline, CDR1 is GTSNPN and CDR2 is SVGIG (reference sequence). Use of 60 Vbeta and 13 Jbeta primers characterized the PCR. Assay used: immunoSEQ multiplex PCR; TCRdb lists only in-frame clones, some missing. The data show about 160,000 clones, 55% to 70% seen once. Sequencing was done on a sample of PBMCs. This sequence joins TRBV30 and TRBJ1-3; the D is unclear. The TCR sequence derives from a woman aged 60-75 years in good health and CMV-seropositive. The CDR3 here is CAWSPRQVLSGNTIYF. Here the CDR3 DNA reads TGTGCCTGGAGTCCCCGCCAGGTTCTCTCTGGAAACACCATATATTTT. Supplemented by reference TRBV30 and TRBJ1-3, the full variable domain reads SQTIHQWPATLVQPVGSPLSLECTVEGTSNPNLYWYRQAAGRGLQLLFYSVGIGQISSEVPQNLSASRPQDRQFILSSKKLLLSDSGFYLCAWSPRQVLSGNTIYFGEGSWLTVV.